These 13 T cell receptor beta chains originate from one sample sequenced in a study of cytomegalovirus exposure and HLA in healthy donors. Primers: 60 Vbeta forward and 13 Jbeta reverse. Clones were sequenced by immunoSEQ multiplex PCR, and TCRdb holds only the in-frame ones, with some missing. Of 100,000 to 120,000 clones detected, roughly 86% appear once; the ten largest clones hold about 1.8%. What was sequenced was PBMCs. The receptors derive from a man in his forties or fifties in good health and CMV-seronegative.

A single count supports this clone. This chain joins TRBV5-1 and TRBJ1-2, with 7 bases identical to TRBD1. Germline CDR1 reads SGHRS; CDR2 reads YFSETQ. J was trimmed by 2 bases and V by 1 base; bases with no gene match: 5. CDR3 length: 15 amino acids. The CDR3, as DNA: TGCGCCAGCAGCTTGAGGGGACAGTCCAACTATGGCTACACCTTC. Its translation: CASSLRGQSNYGYTF. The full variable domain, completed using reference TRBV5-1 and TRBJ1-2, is KAGVTQTPRYLIKTRGQQVTLSCSPISGHRSVSWYQQTPGQGLQFLFEYFSETQRNKGNFPGRFSGRQFSNSRSEMNVSTLELGDSALYLCASSLRGQSNYGYTFGSGTRLTVV.

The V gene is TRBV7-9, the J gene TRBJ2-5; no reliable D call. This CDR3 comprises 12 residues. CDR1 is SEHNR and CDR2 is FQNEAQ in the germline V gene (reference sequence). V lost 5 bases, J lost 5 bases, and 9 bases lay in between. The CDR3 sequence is CASSLIGETQYF. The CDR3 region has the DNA TGTGCCAGCAGCCTAATCGGGGAGACCCAGTACTTC.

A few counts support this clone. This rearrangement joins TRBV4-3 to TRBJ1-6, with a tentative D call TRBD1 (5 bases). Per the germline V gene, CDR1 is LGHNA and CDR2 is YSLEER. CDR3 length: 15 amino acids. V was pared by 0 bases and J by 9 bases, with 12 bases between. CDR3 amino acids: CASSQDTGRGSPLHF. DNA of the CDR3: TGCGCCAGCAGCCAAGATACAGGTCGTGGTTCACCCCTCCACTTT.

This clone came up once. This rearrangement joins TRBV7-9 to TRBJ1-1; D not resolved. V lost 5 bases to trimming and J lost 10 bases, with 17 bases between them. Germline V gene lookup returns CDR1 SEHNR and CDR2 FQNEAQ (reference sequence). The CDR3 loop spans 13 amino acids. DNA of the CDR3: TGTGCCAGCAGCCTCTCCCCTGAGATTGGAGCTTTCTTT. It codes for CASSLSPEIGAFF. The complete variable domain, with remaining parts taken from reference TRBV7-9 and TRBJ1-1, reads DTGVSQNPRHKITKRGQNVTFRCDPISEHNRLYWYRQTLGQGPEFLTYFQNEAQLEKSRLLSDRFSAERPKGSFSTLEIQRTEQGDSAMYLCASSLSPEIGAFFGQGTRLTVV.

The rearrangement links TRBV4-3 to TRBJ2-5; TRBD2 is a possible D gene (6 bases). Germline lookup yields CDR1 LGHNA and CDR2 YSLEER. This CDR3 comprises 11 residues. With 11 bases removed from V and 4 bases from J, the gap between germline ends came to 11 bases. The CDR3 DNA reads TGCGCCGTTGGAGGGGCAGAGACCCAGTACTTC. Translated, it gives CAVGGAETQYF.

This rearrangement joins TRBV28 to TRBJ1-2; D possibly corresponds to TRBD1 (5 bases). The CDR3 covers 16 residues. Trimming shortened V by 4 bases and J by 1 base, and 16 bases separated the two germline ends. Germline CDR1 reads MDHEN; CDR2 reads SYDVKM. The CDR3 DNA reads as TGTGCCAGCAGTTCTGGCAGGGTCAGCCTTAACTATGGCTACACCTTC. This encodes CASSSGRVSLNYGYTF.

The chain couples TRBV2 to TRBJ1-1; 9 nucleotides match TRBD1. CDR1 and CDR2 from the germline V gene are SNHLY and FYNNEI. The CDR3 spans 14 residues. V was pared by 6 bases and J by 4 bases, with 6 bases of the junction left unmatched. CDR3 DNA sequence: TGTGCCAGCAGGACAACAGGGGGCGGCACTGAAGCTTTCTTT. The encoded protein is CASRTTGGGTEAFF.

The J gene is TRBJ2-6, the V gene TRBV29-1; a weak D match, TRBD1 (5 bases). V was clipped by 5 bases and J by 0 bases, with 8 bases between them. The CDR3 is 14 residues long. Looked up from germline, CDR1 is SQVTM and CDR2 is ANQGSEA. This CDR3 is CSVTQGSGANVLTF. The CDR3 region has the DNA TGCAGCGTTACCCAGGGCTCTGGGGCCAACGTCCTGACTTTC. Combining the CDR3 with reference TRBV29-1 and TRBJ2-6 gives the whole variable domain SAVISQKPSRDICQRGTSLTIQCQVDSQVTMMFWYRQQPGQSLTLIATANQGSEATYESGFVIDKFPISRPNLTFSTLTVSNMSPEDSSIYLCSVTQGSGANVLTFGAGSRLTVL.

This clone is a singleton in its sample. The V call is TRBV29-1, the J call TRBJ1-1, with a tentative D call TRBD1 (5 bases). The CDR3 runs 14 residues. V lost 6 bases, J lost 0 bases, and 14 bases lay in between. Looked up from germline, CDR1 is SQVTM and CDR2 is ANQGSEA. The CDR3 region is CSVVWGVLNTEAFF. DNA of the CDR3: TGCAGCGTCGTCTGGGGGGTACTGAACACTGAAGCTTTCTTT.

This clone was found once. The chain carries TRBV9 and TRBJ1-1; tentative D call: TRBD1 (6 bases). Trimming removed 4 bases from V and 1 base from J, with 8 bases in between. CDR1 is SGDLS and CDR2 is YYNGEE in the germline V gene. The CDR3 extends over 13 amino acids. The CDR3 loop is CASSPRGNTEAFF. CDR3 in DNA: TGTGCCAGCAGCCCCAGGGGGAACACTGAAGCTTTCTTT.

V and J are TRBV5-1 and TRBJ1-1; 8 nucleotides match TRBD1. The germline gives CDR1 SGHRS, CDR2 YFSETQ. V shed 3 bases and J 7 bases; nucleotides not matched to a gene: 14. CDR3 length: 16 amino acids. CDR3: CASSSSPGTGVSEAFF. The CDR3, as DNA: TGCGCCAGCAGCTCCTCCCCCGGGACAGGAGTAAGTGAAGCTTTCTTT.

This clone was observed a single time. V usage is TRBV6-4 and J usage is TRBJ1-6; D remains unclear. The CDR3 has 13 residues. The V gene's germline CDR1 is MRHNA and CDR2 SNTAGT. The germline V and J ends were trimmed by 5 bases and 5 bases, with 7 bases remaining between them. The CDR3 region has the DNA TGTGCCAGCAGTCTCCTTGATAATTCACCCCTCCACTTT. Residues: CASSLLDNSPLHF.

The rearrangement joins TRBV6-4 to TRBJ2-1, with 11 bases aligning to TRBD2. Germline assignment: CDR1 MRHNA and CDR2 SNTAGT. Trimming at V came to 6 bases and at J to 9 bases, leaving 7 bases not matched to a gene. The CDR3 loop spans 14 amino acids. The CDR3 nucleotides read TGTGCCAGCAGAATTAGCGGGGGGGCCGGTGAGCAGTTCTTC. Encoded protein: CASRISGGAGEQFF.